The clone carrying this T cell receptor (beta chain) was seen a single time. Trimming removed 11 bases at V and 1 base at J, with 12 bases between. CDR3 length equals 13 residues. In germline, CDR1 is MGHRA, CDR2 YSYEKL. A J-beta primer mix and a sample-barcoded 5' primer were used in a second PCR of roughly 6 to 11 cycles. TCRdb reprocessed the 5' RACE reads via MiXCR and lists one record per CDR3 protein. The sample lists about 1.4 million distinct CDR3 sequences, 45% to 70% occurring once. The entry originates in a study of blood T cells in healthy people across ages. Sequenced input: blood. The clonotype was recovered from a man aged 18 to 29 in good health. The chain joins TRBV4-1 to TRBJ2-1, with unresolved D. CDR3 nucleotide sequence: TGCGCCGGCAACGCGGAATCCTACAATGAGCAGTTCTTC. This gives the protein CAGNAESYNEQFF.